This T cell receptor beta chain was recovered during a study of T cells after yellow fever vaccination. Study observations and caveats: Few clonotypes appeared in both CD4 and CD8 compartments. Detected again after the booster were most primary-vaccination clones, at 95% to 97% CD4 and approximately 85% CD8.

About this clonotype itself: Its antigen is not known.

The CDR3 spans 14 residues. CDR1 MNHEY and CDR2 SMNVEV come from the germline V gene (reference sequence). Trimming pared 8 bases from V and 9 bases from J, leaving 20 bases between. One entry per CDR3 protein results from TCRdb running MiXCR on the 5' RACE reads. The table has 360,000 or so distinct CDR3 sequences, about 9.9% seen once; the top ten hold more than 15%. V is TRBV27 and J is TRBJ2-1, with TRBD2 as a possible D gene (5 bases). The starting material was PBMCs, obtained on the day of the first yellow fever vaccination. The clonotype comes from a young man who received the YFV17D yellow fever vaccine. CDR3 nucleotides: TGTGCCAGCTCCCGTGGACTTTTGGCCGGTGAGCAGTTCTTC. It yields the protein CASSRGLLAGEQFF.